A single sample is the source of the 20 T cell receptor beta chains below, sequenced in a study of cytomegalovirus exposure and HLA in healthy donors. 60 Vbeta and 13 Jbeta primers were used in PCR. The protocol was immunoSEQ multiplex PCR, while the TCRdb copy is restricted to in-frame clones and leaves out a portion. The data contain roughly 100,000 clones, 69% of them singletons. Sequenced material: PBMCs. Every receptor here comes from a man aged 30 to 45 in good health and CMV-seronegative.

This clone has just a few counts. In nucleotides, the CDR3 is TGTGCCAGCAGCCAGCAGGGGCCGAACACTGAAGCTTTCTTT. Translated, it gives CASSQQGPNTEAFF. The chain combines TRBV6-5 with TRBJ1-1; a weak D match, TRBD1 (6 bases). The CDR3 loop spans 14 amino acids. Germline CDR1 and CDR2: MNHEY and SVGAGI. V lost 6 bases, J lost 1 base, and 12 bases lay in between.

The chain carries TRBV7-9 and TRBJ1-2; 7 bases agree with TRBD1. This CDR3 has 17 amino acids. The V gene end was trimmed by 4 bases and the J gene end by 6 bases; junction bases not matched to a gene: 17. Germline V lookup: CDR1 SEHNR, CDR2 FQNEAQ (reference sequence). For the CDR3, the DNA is TGTGCCAGCAGCTATCTTGGGGGTTTCGACAGGGAAGATGGCTACACCTTC. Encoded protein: CASSYLGGFDREDGYTF. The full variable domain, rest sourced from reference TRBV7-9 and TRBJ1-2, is DTGVSQNPRHKITKRGQNVTFRCDPISEHNRLYWYRQTLGQGPEFLTYFQNEAQLEKSRLLSDRFSAERPKGSFSTLEIQRTEQGDSAMYLCASSYLGGFDREDGYTFGSGTRLTVV.

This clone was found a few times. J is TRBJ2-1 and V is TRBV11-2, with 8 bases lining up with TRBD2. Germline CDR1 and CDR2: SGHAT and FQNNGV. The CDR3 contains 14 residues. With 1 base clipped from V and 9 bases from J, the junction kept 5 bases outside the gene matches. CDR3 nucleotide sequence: TGTGCCAGCAGCTTAGGAGCGGGAGCGGGTGAGCAGTTCTTC. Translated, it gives CASSLGAGAGEQFF.

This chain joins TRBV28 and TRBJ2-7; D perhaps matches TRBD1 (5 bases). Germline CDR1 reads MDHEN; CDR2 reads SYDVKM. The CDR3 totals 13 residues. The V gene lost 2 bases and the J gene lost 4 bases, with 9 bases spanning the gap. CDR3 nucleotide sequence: TGTGCCAGCAGTTTACCACAGGTTTACGAGCAGTACTTC. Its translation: CASSLPQVYEQYF.

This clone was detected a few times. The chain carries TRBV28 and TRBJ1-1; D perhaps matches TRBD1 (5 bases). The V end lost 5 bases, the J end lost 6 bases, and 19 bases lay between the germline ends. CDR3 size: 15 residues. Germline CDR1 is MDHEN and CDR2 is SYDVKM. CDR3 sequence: CASSKGGGGRSEAFF. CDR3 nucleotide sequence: TGTGCCAGCAGTAAGGGTGGGGGGGGAAGATCTGAAGCTTTCTTT.

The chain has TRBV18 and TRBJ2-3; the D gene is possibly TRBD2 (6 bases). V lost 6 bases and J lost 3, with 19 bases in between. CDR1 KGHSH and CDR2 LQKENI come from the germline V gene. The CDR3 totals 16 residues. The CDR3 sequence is CASSPSSGGLTDTQYF. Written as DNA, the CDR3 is TGTGCCAGCTCGCCGAGTAGCGGAGGGTTAACAGATACGCAGTATTTT.

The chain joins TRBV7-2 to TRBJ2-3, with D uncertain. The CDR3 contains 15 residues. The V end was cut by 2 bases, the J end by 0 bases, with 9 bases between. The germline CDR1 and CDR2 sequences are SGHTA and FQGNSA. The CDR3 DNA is TGTGCCAGCAGCTTACGGAGTACTAGCACAGATACGCAGTATTTT. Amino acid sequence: CASSLRSTSTDTQYF.

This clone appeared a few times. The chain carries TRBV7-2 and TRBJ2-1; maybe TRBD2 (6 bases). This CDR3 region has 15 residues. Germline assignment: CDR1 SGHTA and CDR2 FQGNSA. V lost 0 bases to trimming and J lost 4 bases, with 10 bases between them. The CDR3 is CASSLAREIYNEQFF. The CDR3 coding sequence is TGTGCCAGCAGCTTAGCCCGGGAGATATACAATGAGCAGTTCTTC.

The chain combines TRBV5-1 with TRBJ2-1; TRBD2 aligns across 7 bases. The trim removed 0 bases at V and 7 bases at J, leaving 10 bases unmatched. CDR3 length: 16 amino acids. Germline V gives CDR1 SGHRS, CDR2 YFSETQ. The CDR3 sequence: CASSLVAGAGDNEQFF. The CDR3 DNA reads TGCGCCAGCAGCTTGGTGGCGGGAGCTGGGGATAATGAGCAGTTCTTC.

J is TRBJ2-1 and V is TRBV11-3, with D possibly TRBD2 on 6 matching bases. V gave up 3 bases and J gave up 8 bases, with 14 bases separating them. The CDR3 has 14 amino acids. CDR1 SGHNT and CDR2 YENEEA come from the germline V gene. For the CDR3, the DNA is TGTGCCAGCAGCTTTTTAGGAGGGACGCATGAGCAGTTCTTC. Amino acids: CASSFLGGTHEQFF.

CDR3 coding DNA: TGTGCCAGCAGCCTGGGACAGGGGGGCAATCAGCCCCAGCATTTT. It codes for CASSLGQGGNQPQHF. The rearrangement links TRBV5-5 to TRBJ1-5, with 11 bases lining up with TRBD1. The length of the CDR3 is 15 residues. Germline assignment: CDR1 SGHKS and CDR2 YYEKEE (reference sequence). V lost 4 bases to trimming and J lost 2 bases; unmatched junction nucleotides: 2.

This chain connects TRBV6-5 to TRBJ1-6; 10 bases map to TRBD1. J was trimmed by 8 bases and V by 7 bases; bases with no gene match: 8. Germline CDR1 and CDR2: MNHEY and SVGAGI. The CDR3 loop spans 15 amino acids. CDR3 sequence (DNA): TGTGCCAGCAAAAAGTCCGGGACAGGGGATTCACCCCTCCACTTT. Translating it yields CASKKSGTGDSPLHF.

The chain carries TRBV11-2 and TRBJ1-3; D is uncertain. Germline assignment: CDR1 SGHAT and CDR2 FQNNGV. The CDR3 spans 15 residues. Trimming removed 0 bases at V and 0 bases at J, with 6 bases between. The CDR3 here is CASSLDLSSGNTIYF. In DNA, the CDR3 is TGTGCCAGCAGCTTAGATCTTAGCTCTGGAAACACCATATATTTT.

The CDR3 region is CASSPRSEGSSYGNTIYF. CDR3 coding DNA: TGTGCCAGCTCACCACGGTCGGAGGGCTCATCTTACGGAAACACCATATATTTT. The V gene is TRBV18, the J gene TRBJ1-3; no clear D gene. Germline V gene data show CDR1 as KGHSH and CDR2 as LQKENI. This CDR3 is built from 18 residues. Trimming stripped 1 base from V and 4 bases from J, with 20 bases between.

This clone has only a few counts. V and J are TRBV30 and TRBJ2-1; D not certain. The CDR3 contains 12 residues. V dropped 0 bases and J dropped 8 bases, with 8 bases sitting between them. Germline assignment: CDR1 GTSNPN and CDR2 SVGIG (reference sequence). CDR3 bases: TGTGCCTGGAGTGTAGGCGGCGATGAGCAGTTCTTC. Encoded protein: CAWSVGGDEQFF.

CDR3 coding DNA: TGTGCCAGCAGCTTTGGGGGGTCGCCTGAAAAACTGTTTTTT. Protein: CASSFGGSPEKLFF. V gene TRBV7-2 combines with J gene TRBJ1-4, with a weak D call TRBD1 (5 bases). V dropped 3 bases and J dropped 7 bases, with 12 bases sitting between them. Germline V CDR1 and CDR2: SGHTA, FQGNSA. This CDR3 contains 14 residues.

The CDR3 bases are TGTGCCAGCAGCCCAGATGGGACTAGCGGGAGTTGGGAGCAGTACTTC. Residues: CASSPDGTSGSWEQYF. V and J are TRBV4-2 and TRBJ2-7, with 14 positions matching TRBD2. Trimming at V came to 4 bases and at J to 7 bases, leaving 9 bases not matched to a gene. The V gene's germline CDR1 is LGHNA and CDR2 YNFKEQ. The CDR3 is made up of 16 amino acids.

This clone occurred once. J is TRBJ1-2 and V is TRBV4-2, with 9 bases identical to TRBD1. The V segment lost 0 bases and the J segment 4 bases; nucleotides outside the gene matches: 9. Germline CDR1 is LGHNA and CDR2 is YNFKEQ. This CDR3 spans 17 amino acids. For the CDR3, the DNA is TGTGCCAGCAGCCAAGATTCACAGGGGGCGAGGATCTATGGCTACACCTTC. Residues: CASSQDSQGARIYGYTF.

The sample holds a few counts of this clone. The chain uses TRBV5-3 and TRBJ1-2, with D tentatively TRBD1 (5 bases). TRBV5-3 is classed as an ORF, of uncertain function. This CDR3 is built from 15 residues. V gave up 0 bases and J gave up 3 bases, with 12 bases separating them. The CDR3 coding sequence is TGTGCCAGAAGCTTGGTTTGTCCGGGGGACTATGGCTACACCTTC. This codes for CARSLVCPGDYGYTF.

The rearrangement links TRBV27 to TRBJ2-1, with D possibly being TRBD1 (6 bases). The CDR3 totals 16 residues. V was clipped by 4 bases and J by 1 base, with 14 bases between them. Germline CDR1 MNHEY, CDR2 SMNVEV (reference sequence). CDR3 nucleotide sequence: TGTGCCAGCAGTTCGTACAGGGTCAGGTCCTACAATGAGCAGTTCTTC. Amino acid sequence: CASSSYRVRSYNEQFF.